The 15 T cell receptor beta chains listed next were all sequenced from one sample in a study of shared clonotypes between healthy human individuals. Only in-frame clones appear in the TCRdb table, and some are missing; sequencing was by immunoSEQ multiplex PCR. The sample shows roughly 760,000 clones, around two thirds of them seen only once. Sequenced sample: memory CD4+ T cells sorted from blood. Subset indicated: CD45RA-negative fraction. Source of these receptors: a woman aged 25 to 45 in good health.

The chain recombines TRBV9 with TRBJ2-2; TRBD1 might be the D (5 bases). Germline V gives CDR1 SGDLS, CDR2 YYNGEE. This CDR3 region has 16 residues. V shed 2 bases and J shed 5 bases, with 16 bases lying between them. The CDR3 region has the DNA TGTGCCAGCAGCGTTAGGGGTACCCCGGAAACCGGGGAGCTGTTTTTT. Protein sequence: CASSVRGTPETGELFF.

The J gene is TRBJ2-2, the V gene TRBV6-4; tentatively, D is TRBD2 (6 bases). The V end lost 6 bases, the J end lost 5 bases, and 10 bases lay between the germline ends. Germline CDR1 is MRHNA and CDR2 is SNTAGT. The CDR3 has 13 amino acids. The CDR3 loop reads CASSPSETGELFF. DNA of the CDR3: TGTGCCAGCAGCCCTAGCGAAACCGGGGAGCTGTTTTTT.

The V and J genes are TRBV4-2 and TRBJ2-1; no firm D call. V was shortened by 0 bases and J by 8 bases, with 11 bases between the two germline ends. The germline V gene has CDR1 LGHNA and CDR2 YNFKEQ. This CDR3 has 14 amino acids. The CDR3 region has the DNA TGTGCCAGCAGCCAAGATACCACCTGGGATGAGCAGTTCTTC. This translates into CASSQDTTWDEQFF.

This clone showed up just once. This rearrangement joins TRBV29-1 to TRBJ1-5; no definite D call. CDR3 length: 13 amino acids. V was shortened by 1 base and J by 7 bases, with 11 bases between the two germline ends. The germline V gene has CDR1 SQVTM and CDR2 ANQGSEA. The CDR3 spells CSVEVGIGQPQHF. The CDR3 bases are TGCAGCGTTGAAGTGGGGATCGGCCAGCCCCAGCATTTT.

This clone was recorded many times. J is TRBJ2-1 and V is TRBV29-1; 9 positions agree with TRBD1. Trimming removed 8 bases from V and 7 bases from J; junction bases left unmatched: 6. CDR3 length equals 12 residues. Germline loops: CDR1 SQVTM, CDR2 ANQGSEA. The CDR3 is CSTRGQGNEQFF. The CDR3 DNA reads TGCAGCACACGAGGACAGGGGAATGAGCAGTTCTTC.

This clone was detected a few times. V gene TRBV6-5 combines with J gene TRBJ1-1; possibly TRBD1 for D (6 bases). CDR1 and CDR2 from the germline V gene are MNHEY and SVGAGI. The length of the CDR3 is 15 residues. The V and J ends lost 4 bases and 8 bases respectively, with 20 bases between them. Written as DNA, the CDR3 is TGTGCCAGCAGTTCCGCCCAAGCACAGGGAGGGGAAGCTTTCTTT. It yields the protein CASSSAQAQGGEAFF.

This chain connects TRBV2 to TRBJ1-2, with D uncertain. Trimming pared 7 bases from V and 3 bases from J, leaving 12 bases between. The CDR3 extends over 13 amino acids. CDR1 is SNHLY and CDR2 is FYNNEI in the germline V gene. The CDR3 protein is CASTPGSHYGYTF. As DNA, the CDR3 is TGTGCCAGCACCCCGGGGAGCCACTATGGCTACACCTTC.

A few counts support this clone. The genes are TRBV28 and TRBJ2-3; D gene unclear. This CDR3 spans 13 amino acids. Germline-derived CDR1 and CDR2 are MDHEN and SYDVKM. The CDR3 DNA follows: TGTGCACATGGAAGTTTAAACACAGATACGCAGTATTTT. Protein: CAHGSLNTDTQYF.

The genes are TRBV19 and TRBJ2-7, with 11 bases fitting TRBD2. Germline V gene data show CDR1 as LNHDA and CDR2 as SQIVND (reference sequence). Trimming removed 6 bases from V and 3 bases from J; junction bases left unmatched: 7. CDR3 length equals 15 residues. In DNA, the CDR3 is TGTGCCAGTAGAACAACCGGGACTAGCGGCTACGAGCAGTACTTC. Translated: CASRTTGTSGYEQYF.

The chain's CDR3 is CASSIPGALSYEQYF. The CDR3 DNA reads TGTGCCAGCAGCATTCCGGGGGCGCTCTCCTACGAGCAGTACTTC. The rearrangement joins TRBV21-1 to TRBJ2-7. TRBV21-1 is described as a pseudogene. This CDR3 spans 15 amino acids.

The genes are TRBV7-8 and TRBJ2-5, with D perhaps TRBD1 or TRBD2 (6 bases each). Per germline, CDR1 SGHVS and CDR2 FQNEAQ. CDR3 length: 16 amino acids. V was trimmed by 4 bases and J by 2 bases, leaving 17 bases between them. CDR3 nucleotide sequence: TGTGCCAGCAGCTCCAGGGGAGGTAGCCTACAAGAGACCCAGTACTTC. It specifies CASSSRGGSLQETQYF.

As for this clone: The sample has other DNA sequences that encode this CDR3 too. The chain links TRBV18 to TRBJ2-2; 7 positions match TRBD1. J was trimmed by 5 bases and V by 3 bases; bases with no gene match: 3. This CDR3 is 14 amino acids long. CDR1 is KGHSH and CDR2 is LQKENI in the germline V gene. CDR3 protein: CASSPGQRTGELFF. CDR3 nucleotides: TGTGCCAGCTCACCGGGACAGAGAACCGGGGAGCTGTTTTTT.

This clone was seen a handful of times. This chain uses TRBV2 with TRBJ2-5; D unresolved. Trimming stripped 4 bases from V and 5 bases from J, with 8 bases between. The CDR3 has 12 amino acids. Germline loops: CDR1 SNHLY, CDR2 FYNNEI. CDR3 DNA: TGTGCCAGCAGTGTAGTGGTCGAGACCCAGTACTTC. As protein: CASSVVVETQYF.

The chain carries TRBV28 and TRBJ2-5; maybe TRBD2 (6 bases). V lost 8 bases and J 6 bases, leaving 16 bases between the germline ends. Germline lookup yields CDR1 MDHEN and CDR2 SYDVKM. The CDR3 is made up of 13 amino acids. The CDR3 reads CASSWAGPKTQYF. CDR3 bases: TGTGCCAGCTCCTGGGCGGGACCGAAGACCCAGTACTTC.

The chain links TRBV21-1 to TRBJ2-2. TRBV21-1 is a known pseudogene. The CDR3 is 14 residues long. CDR3 region: CATKSGEGTGELFF. The CDR3 bases are TGTGCCACCAAAAGCGGTGAGGGGACCGGGGAGCTGTTTTTT.